This TCR beta chain was profiled in a study of T cell responses to AZD1222 COVID-19 vaccine. Notes on this clone: Its specificity is unknown.

TCRdb keeps only in-frame clones here, not all; method: immunoSEQ multiplex PCR. This table holds about 130,000 clones, 90% to 95% found once. Study outcomes and limitations: As reported, nearly half of all spike-specific TCRs target variant regions that are unmutated.

This receptor was obtained from an adult in good health. Here the sequenced sample was peripheral blood, taken on day 0 of AZD1222 vaccination.

CDR3 amino acids: CASSFKNTGELFF. The CDR3 bases are TGTGCCAGCAGTTTCAAGAACACCGGGGAGCTGTTTTTT. The chain employs TRBV28 and TRBJ2-2, with D hard to call. The germline gives CDR1 MDHEN, CDR2 SYDVKM. The CDR3 length is 13 residues. Between the trimmed V and J ends, which lost 3 bases and 1 base, there was a span of 3 bases.